The 27 T cell receptor beta chains below were found in one sample sequenced in a study of cytomegalovirus exposure and HLA in healthy donors. Amplification used 60 Vbeta primers and 13 Jbeta primers. Clones were sequenced by immunoSEQ multiplex PCR, and TCRdb holds only the in-frame ones, with some missing. There are around 67,000 clones in the sample; roughly 75% occur only once, and about 7.1% lies in the top ten. Material for sequencing was PBMCs. These receptors were collected from a woman aged 30 to 39 in good health and CMV-seropositive.

This clone was detected a few times. The chain recombines TRBV7-9 with TRBJ2-3; 9 bases agree with TRBD2. Germline V gene data show CDR1 as SEHNR and CDR2 as FQNEAQ (reference sequence). V lost 5 bases and J lost 1; bases outside the gene matches: 7. This CDR3 is built from 16 residues. The CDR3 loop is CASSRSGRIGTDTQYF. CDR3 DNA: TGTGCCAGCAGCCGTAGCGGGAGAATCGGCACAGATACGCAGTATTTT. Full variable domain (outside the CDR3, taken from reference TRBV7-9 and TRBJ2-3): DTGVSQNPRHKITKRGQNVTFRCDPISEHNRLYWYRQTLGQGPEFLTYFQNEAQLEKSRLLSDRFSAERPKGSFSTLEIQRTEQGDSAMYLCASSRSGRIGTDTQYFGPGTRLTVL.

The chain joins TRBV4-3 to TRBJ2-6, with D uncertain. Germline CDR1 reads LGHNA; CDR2 reads YSLEER. V lost 1 base, J lost 2 bases, and 9 bases lay in between. This CDR3 has 16 amino acids. CDR3 sequence: CASSQGPAAGANVLTF. DNA for the CDR3: TGCGCCAGCAGCCAAGGTCCGGCGGCTGGGGCCAACGTCCTGACTTTC.

This clone was recorded a few times. V gene TRBV25-1 combines with J gene TRBJ1-5; D may be TRBD1 (5 bases). V was clipped by 7 bases and J by 3 bases, with 13 bases between them. The CDR3 consists of 14 residues. From germline, CDR1 is MGHDK and CDR2 SYGVNS. Here the CDR3 DNA reads TGTGCCAGCACTCTCCAGGGTCCCAATCAGCCCCAGCATTTT. As protein: CASTLQGPNQPQHF.

The chain carries TRBV2 and TRBJ2-2; a possible D gene is TRBD2 (6 bases). The V end lost 7 bases, the J end lost 6 bases, and 18 bases lay between the germline ends. The germline CDR1 and CDR2 sequences are SNHLY and FYNNEI. There are 15 residues in the CDR3. CDR3 sequence: CASKNAPGVPGELFF. In nucleotides, the CDR3 is TGTGCCAGCAAGAATGCACCGGGAGTTCCCGGGGAGCTGTTTTTT.

The gene calls are TRBV9 and TRBJ2-2; 9 bases agree with TRBD2. V trimming: 0 bases; J trimming: 4 bases; junction bases outside the gene matches: 10. The CDR3 loop spans 18 amino acids. Germline assignment: CDR1 SGDLS and CDR2 YYNGEE. The CDR3 loop reads CASSVGVSGSSPTGELFF. CDR3 in DNA: TGTGCCAGCAGCGTAGGGGTTAGCGGGAGTTCCCCCACCGGGGAGCTGTTTTTT. The variable domain in full, completed from reference TRBV9 and TRBJ2-2, reads DSGVTQTPKHLITATGQRVTLRCSPRSGDLSVYWYQQSLDQGLQFLIQYYNGEERAKGNILERFSAQQFPDLHSELNLSSLELGDSALYFCASSVGVSGSSPTGELFFGEGSRLTVL.

The chain combines TRBV28 with TRBJ2-5; D is uncertain. The CDR3 spans 11 residues. Germline CDR1 MDHEN, CDR2 SYDVKM. V lost 5 bases and J 8 bases, leaving 9 bases between the germline ends. Here the CDR3 reads CASSLSRTQYF. DNA of the CDR3: TGTGCCAGCAGTCTTTCGAGAACCCAGTACTTC. The entire variable domain, with the rest obtained from reference TRBV28 and TRBJ2-5, is as follows: DVKVTQSSRYLVKRTGEKVFLECVQDMDHENMFWYRQDPGLGLRLIYFSYDVKMKEKGDIPEGYSVSREKKERFSLILESASTNQTSMYLCASSLSRTQYFGPGTRLLVL.

This chain uses TRBV29-1 with TRBJ2-7, with TRBD2 identical over 10 bases. Germline lookup yields CDR1 SQVTM and CDR2 ANQGSEA. The CDR3 covers 15 residues. V shed 6 bases and J 5 bases; nucleotides not matched to a gene: 13. The CDR3 nucleotides are TGCAGCGTGGGTGGACTAGCGGCACTTGGGAACGAGCAGTACTTC. Protein sequence: CSVGGLAALGNEQYF.

The chain uses TRBV6-5 and TRBJ1-2; D remains unclear. Trimming shortened V by 0 bases and J by 1 base, and 12 bases separated the two germline ends. CDR1 and CDR2 (germline): MNHEY, SVGAGI. CDR3 length: 16 residues. CDR3 sequence: CASSYSGGALNYGYTF. As DNA, the CDR3 is TGTGCCAGCAGTTACTCTGGCGGAGCGCTTAACTATGGCTACACCTTC.

The rearrangement joins TRBV11-3 to TRBJ1-2; D ambiguous. The V and J ends lost 1 base and 7 bases respectively, with 19 bases between them. The CDR3 contains 16 residues. Per the germline V gene, CDR1 is SGHNT and CDR2 is YENEEA. CDR3 coding DNA: TGTGCCAGCAGCTTAGGAGGCGTCAGTCGGGCGGGTGGCTACACCTTC. It specifies CASSLGGVSRAGGYTF.

The gene calls are TRBV6-6 and TRBJ2-5, with no clear D. The V gene lost 6 bases and the J gene lost 0 bases, with 8 bases spanning the gap. The CDR3 covers 13 residues. Germline V CDR1 and CDR2: MNHNY, SVGAGI (reference sequence). This CDR3 is CASSPDYQETQYF. The CDR3 bases are TGTGCCAGCAGCCCCGACTACCAAGAGACCCAGTACTTC.

The chain links TRBV7-3 to TRBJ2-5; D is ambiguous. The CDR3 length is 13 residues. The germline gives CDR1 SGHTA, CDR2 FQGTGA. V gave up 2 bases and J gave up 5 bases, with 9 bases separating them. This CDR3 reads CASSLGLGETQYF. In nucleotides, the CDR3 is TGTGCCAGCAGCTTAGGGTTGGGCGAGACCCAGTACTTC.

This chain links TRBV29-1 with TRBJ2-1, with TRBD2 identical over 10 bases. The CDR3 extends over 16 amino acids. The V gene's germline CDR1 is SQVTM and CDR2 ANQGSEA. Trimming took 4 bases from V and 1 from J; bases not matched to a gene: 7. The chain's CDR3 is CSVGLAGERSYNEQFF. The CDR3 DNA reads TGCAGCGTTGGGCTAGCGGGAGAGAGATCCTACAATGAGCAGTTCTTC.

This chain links TRBV6-1 with TRBJ2-7; D is possibly TRBD1 (5 bases). Trimming stripped 7 bases from V and 2 bases from J, with 12 bases between. The germline V gene has CDR1 MNHNS and CDR2 SASEGT. The CDR3 covers 13 residues. CDR3 protein: CASTLLGPYEQYF. CDR3 DNA sequence: TGTGCCAGCACCCTTCTGGGGCCCTACGAGCAGTACTTC.

The V call is TRBV7-3, the J call TRBJ2-3, with 7 bases identical to TRBD2. V gave up 5 bases and J gave up 2 bases; unmatched junction bases: 7. The V gene's germline CDR1 is SGHTA and CDR2 FQGTGA. The CDR3 runs to 15 residues. The chain's CDR3 is CASSPSGPLTDTQYF. The CDR3 DNA reads as TGTGCCAGCAGCCCTAGCGGCCCCCTCACAGATACGCAGTATTTT.

The chain carries TRBV13 and TRBJ2-5, with 8 bases aligning to TRBD1. Germline loops: CDR1 PRHDT, CDR2 FYEKMQ (reference sequence). V was pared by 5 bases and J by 4 bases, with 12 bases of the junction left unmatched. The CDR3 totals 16 residues. CDR3 coding DNA: TGTGCCAGCAGCCTTAGGACAGGGTTTGGGGGAGAGACCCAGTACTTC. This codes for CASSLRTGFGGETQYF.

Comment on this clone: The sample holds other DNA sequences that translate to the same CDR3. The gene calls are TRBV7-2 and TRBJ1-2; the D is unclear. The CDR3 runs 12 residues. Germline lookup yields CDR1 SGHTA and CDR2 FQGNSA. The germline V and J ends were trimmed by 3 bases and 8 bases, with 10 bases remaining between them. Written as DNA, the CDR3 is TGTGCCAGCAGCTTCACCGGCGGGGGCTACACCTTC. This translates into CASSFTGGGYTF.

The rearrangement links TRBV7-9 to TRBJ2-2; the match to TRBD2 covers 15 bases. Trimming cost V 5 bases and J 4 bases; bases outside gene matches: 8. From germline, CDR1 is SEHNR and CDR2 FQNEAQ (reference sequence). This CDR3 is 18 amino acids long. This chain's CDR3 is CASSPGLAGGLLTGELFF. CDR3 DNA sequence: TGTGCCAGCAGCCCTGGACTAGCGGGAGGGCTGCTCACCGGGGAGCTGTTTTTT.

This clone has just a few counts. The CDR3 DNA is TGCGCCAGCAGCCAAAGGACAGGGGGTTTATCCGGGGAGCTGTTTTTT. As protein: CASSQRTGGLSGELFF. The chain links TRBV4-3 to TRBJ2-2; 10 positions agree with TRBD1. Germline trimming cut 2 bases from V and 6 bases from J; bases unmatched to any gene: 6. Germline values: CDR1 LGHNA, CDR2 YSLEER. The CDR3 consists of 16 residues.

The count of this clone is one. The chain carries TRBV29-1 and TRBJ2-1, with no clear D. The germline V and J ends were trimmed by 2 bases and 5 bases, with 25 bases remaining between them. The CDR3 is made up of 18 amino acids. The germline V gene encodes CDR1 SQVTM and CDR2 ANQGSEA. The CDR3 spells CSVETFELFDRPHNEQFF. DNA of the CDR3: TGCAGCGTTGAAACCTTCGAACTATTCGATCGGCCCCACAATGAGCAGTTCTTC.

The rearrangement uses TRBV12-5 and TRBJ1-5; D is perhaps TRBD1 (5 bases). This CDR3 comprises 13 residues. In germline, CDR1 is LGHNT, CDR2 FRNRAP. V was trimmed by 3 bases and J by 6 bases, leaving 9 bases between them. This CDR3 is CASGFRGSQPQHF. The CDR3 nucleotides read TGTGCTAGTGGTTTCCGGGGGAGTCAGCCCCAGCATTTT.

The rearrangement links TRBV30 to TRBJ2-4; D remains unclear. CDR1 GTSNPN and CDR2 SVGIG come from the germline V gene (reference sequence). V gave up 3 bases and J gave up 7 bases, with 10 bases separating them. The length of the CDR3 is 12 residues. The CDR3 here is CAWSAGANIQYF. The CDR3, as DNA: TGTGCCTGGAGCGCCGGAGCCAACATTCAGTACTTC.

The chain recombines TRBV7-2 with TRBJ1-1; the match to TRBD1 covers 10 bases. Germline assignment: CDR1 SGHTA and CDR2 FQGNSA. This CDR3 spans 15 amino acids. Unmatched junction bases numbered 9, after V lost 4 bases and J lost 7 bases. The CDR3 protein is CASSYPGQGSGEAFF. CDR3 in DNA: TGTGCCAGCAGCTATCCGGGACAGGGGAGTGGTGAAGCTTTCTTT.

This chain joins TRBV5-4 and TRBJ2-3, with a tentative D call TRBD2 (6 bases). This CDR3 region has 14 residues. Germline V CDR1 and CDR2: SGHNT, YYREEE (reference sequence). V was shortened by 4 bases and J by 5 bases, with 14 bases between the two germline ends. The CDR3 is CASSPPYGRDTQYF. CDR3 nucleotides: TGTGCCAGCAGCCCACCGTACGGGAGAGATACGCAGTATTTT.

The rearrangement joins TRBV9 to TRBJ2-1, with D perhaps matching TRBD2 (5 bases). The CDR3 consists of 15 residues. V was shortened by 3 bases and J by 3 bases, with 13 bases between the two germline ends. Germline lookup yields CDR1 SGDLS and CDR2 YYNGEE. CDR3 in amino acids: CASSEEEVSYNEQFF. Here the CDR3 DNA reads TGTGCCAGCAGCGAGGAGGAGGTTAGCTACAATGAGCAGTTCTTC.

This chain joins TRBV27 and TRBJ1-2; a weak D match, TRBD1 (5 bases). The CDR3 is made up of 15 amino acids. Germline CDR1 reads MNHEY; CDR2 reads SMNVEV (reference sequence). The germline V and J ends were trimmed by 2 bases and 6 bases, with 16 bases remaining between them. CDR3 sequence (DNA): TGTGCCAGCAGTTTAGATGCGGCGGGGCTCCATGGCTACACCTTC. Its protein product is CASSLDAAGLHGYTF.

The V gene is TRBV11-1, the J gene TRBJ2-4; D remains unclear. The CDR3 is 15 residues long. Germline lookup yields CDR1 SGHAT and CDR2 FQDESV (reference sequence). Trimming pared 1 base from V and 0 bases from J, leaving 7 bases between. The CDR3, as DNA: TGTGCCAGCAGCTTAGTTCCAGAAGCCAAAAACATTCAGTACTTC. Translation: CASSLVPEAKNIQYF.

This chain links TRBV5-1 with TRBJ2-1, with 9 bases identical to TRBD2. V lost 2 bases, J lost 10 bases, and 10 bases stayed unmatched. This CDR3 has 15 residues. Looked up from germline, CDR1 is SGHRS and CDR2 is YFSETQ. The DNA for the CDR3 is TGCGCCAGCAGCTTAGACGCGGGAGGGCCCATAGAGCAGTTCTTC. Translated, it gives CASSLDAGGPIEQFF.